This T cell receptor beta chain is from a study of blood T cell repertoires in COVID-19. Study context: The study drew acute and convalescent COVID-19 samples from the United States, Italy and Spain. PBMCs, B-cell-depleted T cells, or T cells provided the cDNA or gDNA that made up the material.

Germline CDR1 KGHDR, CDR2 SFDVKD. Trimming took 8 bases from V and 0 from J, leaving 4 bases between them. This CDR3 spans 12 amino acids. As originally analysed: Amplification of reference gene primers was used by the study to estimate nucleated cell counts. Clones were read by immunoSEQ multiplex PCR, and TCRdb kept only the in-frame ones, dropping some. The V and J calls and clone size were taken over from that table, and D and trimming were inferred from the DNA. Among about 220,000 clones listed, 75% to 90% were seen once. The sample consisted of peripheral blood. The source of this sequence is a man aged 25-45 years who had recovered from COVID-19. This rearrangement joins TRBV24-1 to TRBJ1-5, with unresolved D. For the CDR3, the DNA is TGTGCCACCAAATATAGCAATCAGCCCCAGCATTTT. This sequence encodes CATKYSNQPQHF.